The entry below gives a single TCR beta chain sequence along with its context. Under the authors' procedure: How many nucleated cells were present was estimated from reference gene primer amplification. Profiling relied on immunoSEQ multiplex PCR, and the TCRdb table lists in-frame clones only, not all of them. That table gives V, J and clone size, and the DNA gave D and trimming. The sample has about 150,000 clones; approximately 85% are singletons. This sample was included in a study of blood T cell repertoires in COVID-19. Study information: From the United States, Italy and Spain came samples of acute and convalescent COVID-19. PBMCs, B-cell-depleted T cells, or T cells provided the cDNA or gDNA that made up the material.

The CDR3 has 13 amino acids. V lost 4 bases and J 7 bases, leaving 13 bases between the germline ends. CDR1 and CDR2 from the germline V gene are SQVTM and ANQGSEA. The sequence was collected from a human donor with acute or convalescent COVID-19. The donor label of this sample is uncertain. V is TRBV29-1 and J is TRBJ1-4; D might be TRBD1 (5 bases). Sequencing input: peripheral blood. For the CDR3, the DNA is TGCAGCGTTGGGACAAACTCCGGTGAAAAACTGTTTTTT. This sequence encodes CSVGTNSGEKLFF.